The rows below give T cell receptor beta chains drawn from one sample of a study of OX40 agonist ivuxolimab in advanced cancers. Clones were sequenced by immunoSEQ multiplex PCR, and TCRdb holds only the in-frame ones, with some missing. The sample holds under 45,000 clones, 80% seen once. The starting material was CD4+ or CD8+ T cells sorted from blood, obtained in a trial of the OX40 agonist ivuxolimab. The receptor set was obtained from an adult with an advanced solid tumor such as melanoma, head and neck, liver or kidney cancer. The CDR3 runs from the conserved cysteine through the conserved F or W. D genes are given only for firm matches. A row's size may be missing; if present it is once, few, many or a size class.

DNA: TGTGCCAGTTTACAGGGCCCGCTCGCTGGAAACACCATATATTTT
CDR3: CASLQGPLAGNTIYF
D: -
size: -
J: TRBJ1-3
length: 15
V: TRBV19

DNA: TGTGCCAGCTCACCGCTTCAACAGGGGGCTAGTGATAATTCACCCCTCCACTTT
CDR3: CASSPLQQGASDNSPLHF
D: TRBD1
size: -
J: TRBJ1-6
length: 18
V: TRBV18

DNA: TGTGCCAGTAGACAGACAGGGGGCAACAATCAGCCCCAGCATTTT
CDR3: CASRQTGGNNQPQHF
D: TRBD1
size: -
J: TRBJ1-5
length: 15
V: TRBV19

DNA: TGTGCCAGCATCGGGGGCTCTGGGTCCGTCACTGAAGCTTTCTTT
CDR3: CASIGGSGSVTEAFF
D: -
size: -
J: TRBJ1-1
length: 15
V: TRBV28

DNA: TGTGCCAGCAGACCCAGCCGGGGGGGACGAGCGTTCGAGCAGTACTTC
CDR3: CASRPSRGGRAFEQYF
D: TRBD2
size: -
J: TRBJ2-7
length: 16
V: TRBV28

DNA: TGCGCCAGCAGCCAAGGTGGTGGTGGCTACACCTTC
CDR3: CASSQGGGGYTF
D: -
size: -
J: TRBJ1-2
length: 12
V: TRBV4-3

DNA: TGCGCCAGCAGCCAGTATTACAGCCGAAGCACAGATACGCAGTATTTT
CDR3: CASSQYYSRSTDTQYF
D: -
size: -
J: TRBJ2-3
length: 16
V: TRBV4-1

DNA: TGTGCCAGCAGTCAGGGACAGGGGGCTGAAAAACTGTTTTTT
CDR3: CASSQGQGAEKLFF
D: TRBD1
size: -
J: TRBJ1-4
length: 14
V: TRBV6-6

DNA: TGTGCCAGCTCACCCCTAGCGGGAAACCCAGATACGCAGTATTTT
CDR3: CASSPLAGNPDTQYF
D: TRBD2
size: -
J: TRBJ2-3
length: 15
V: TRBV18

DNA: TGTGCCTGGAGTGCTCTGGGGGGGAGGGACACTGAAGCTTTCTTT
CDR3: CAWSALGGRDTEAFF
D: -
size: -
J: TRBJ1-1
length: 15
V: TRBV30

DNA: TGTGCCAGCAGCCTCTCGGGACGGAACTACGAGCAGTACTTC
CDR3: CASSLSGRNYEQYF
D: -
size: -
J: TRBJ2-7
length: 14
V: TRBV9

DNA: TGCGCCAGCAGCCCCACGGGAATACAAGAGACCCAGTACTTC
CDR3: CASSPTGIQETQYF
D: -
size: -
J: TRBJ2-5
length: 14
V: TRBV5-1

DNA: TGCAGCGTTGGACGGGGAACCTACGAGCAGTACTTC
CDR3: CSVGRGTYEQYF
D: -
size: few
J: TRBJ2-7
length: 12
V: TRBV29-1

DNA: TGCGCCAGCAGCCAAGCGGGCGGCCGAGAGGCTTTCTTT
CDR3: CASSQAGGREAFF
D: -
size: -
J: TRBJ1-1
length: 13
V: TRBV4-3

DNA: TGTGCCAGCAGCCCCATCTCGACAGGGAAAGGCTACACCTTC
CDR3: CASSPISTGKGYTF
D: TRBD1
size: once
J: TRBJ1-2
length: 14
V: TRBV9

DNA: TGTGCCACCCGGACAGGGTTTGGCTATGGCTACACCTTC
CDR3: CATRTGFGYGYTF
D: TRBD1
size: -
J: TRBJ1-2
length: 13
V: TRBV6-1

DNA: TGTGCCAGTAGTATAGATCTGGCGGGAGCTGCCACAGATACGCAGTATTTT
CDR3: CASSIDLAGAATDTQYF
D: TRBD2
size: -
J: TRBJ2-3
length: 17
V: TRBV19

DNA: TGTGCCAGCAGTTTAACAGGGGGACCCACTGAAGCTTTCTTT
CDR3: CASSLTGGPTEAFF
D: TRBD1
size: -
J: TRBJ1-1
length: 14
V: TRBV28

DNA: TGTGCCAGCAGTGCCTCCAGGGGAGGGAATGAGCAGTTCTTC
CDR3: CASSASRGGNEQFF
D: -
size: -
J: TRBJ2-1
length: 14
V: TRBV6-1

DNA: TGCGCCAGCAGCCAAGGGTGGGTAGCGGATGAGCAGTTCTTC
CDR3: CASSQGWVADEQFF
D: -
size: -
J: TRBJ2-1
length: 14
V: TRBV4-3

DNA: TGCAGCGCGGGGGGGGTGAACACTGAAGCTTTCTTT
CDR3: CSAGGVNTEAFF
D: -
size: -
J: TRBJ1-1
length: 12
V: TRBV29-1

DNA: TGTGCCAGTCCGCTCGTGGCCAAAAACATTCAGTACTTC
CDR3: CASPLVAKNIQYF
D: -
size: -
J: TRBJ2-4
length: 13
V: TRBV19

DNA: TGTGCCAGCTCCCTGGACAGGGGCAATCAGCCCCAGCATTTT
CDR3: CASSLDRGNQPQHF
D: TRBD1
size: -
J: TRBJ1-5
length: 14
V: TRBV18

DNA: TGTGCCAGCAGCTTAGGGACTAGCGGGCTAGAGACCCAGTACTTC
CDR3: CASSLGTSGLETQYF
D: TRBD2
size: -
J: TRBJ2-5
length: 15
V: TRBV7-6

DNA: TGTGCCAGCAGCTTAGCAGGGGACGGAAACACCATATATTTT
CDR3: CASSLAGDGNTIYF
D: -
size: -
J: TRBJ1-3
length: 14
V: TRBV11-2

DNA: TGCGCCAGCAGCCAATACACAGCCAATAATTCACCCCTCCACTTT
CDR3: CASSQYTANNSPLHF
D: -
size: -
J: TRBJ1-6
length: 15
V: TRBV4-3

DNA: TGCGCCAGCAGCTTGGCAGGCCCCTACGAGCAGTACTTC
CDR3: CASSLAGPYEQYF
D: -
size: -
J: TRBJ2-7
length: 13
V: TRBV5-1

DNA: TGTGCCACGTGGGGGATGTCTAACTATGGCTACACCTTC
CDR3: CATWGMSNYGYTF
D: -
size: -
J: TRBJ1-2
length: 13
V: TRBV28

DNA: TGTGCCAGCAGCTCAGGGGGAAACACAGATACGCAGTATTTT
CDR3: CASSSGGNTDTQYF
D: TRBD1
size: -
J: TRBJ2-3
length: 14
V: TRBV5-4

DNA: TGTGCCAGCAGTTTATTCTCCGGGACCTCCCTGTCGGCTGAAGCTTTCTTT
CDR3: CASSLFSGTSLSAEAFF
D: -
size: once
J: TRBJ1-1
length: 17
V: TRBV27

DNA: TGTGCCAGCAGCTTAGAGGGCTCGAGCTCCTATAATTCACCCCTCCACTTT
CDR3: CASSLEGSSSYNSPLHF
D: -
size: once
J: TRBJ1-6
length: 17
V: TRBV7-8

DNA: TGTGCCATCAGCCAACAGGGGGTCGGTAACTATGGCTACACCTTC
CDR3: CAISQQGVGNYGYTF
D: TRBD1
size: -
J: TRBJ1-2
length: 15
V: TRBV10-3

DNA: TGTGCCAGCACCTACTCGGACAGGAACAATGAGCAGTTCTTC
CDR3: CASTYSDRNNEQFF
D: TRBD1
size: -
J: TRBJ2-1
length: 14
V: TRBV6-5

DNA: TGTGCCAGCAGCCCTGGGGGGAACACCGGGGAGCTGTTTTTT
CDR3: CASSPGGNTGELFF
D: -
size: -
J: TRBJ2-2
length: 14
V: TRBV5-5

DNA: TGTGCCAGCAGCCCTATAGGGAGTACCGGGGAGCTGTTTTTT
CDR3: CASSPIGSTGELFF
D: -
size: -
J: TRBJ2-2
length: 14
V: TRBV11-3

DNA: TGTGCCAGTAGAGACTCAGGGAGCGACACTGAAGCTTTCTTT
CDR3: CASRDSGSDTEAFF
D: -
size: -
J: TRBJ1-1
length: 14
V: TRBV19

DNA: TGTGCCTGGAGCAGGGTAGCAGATACGCAGTATTTT
CDR3: CAWSRVADTQYF
D: -
size: -
J: TRBJ2-3
length: 12
V: TRBV30

DNA: TGTGCCAGCCTCCAGACAGTTAGAAACACCATATATTTT
CDR3: CASLQTVRNTIYF
D: -
size: once
J: TRBJ1-3
length: 13
V: TRBV6-6

DNA: TGTGCCAGCAGCGTCCGACTAGCGGGGATATCGGATACGCAGTATTTT
CDR3: CASSVRLAGISDTQYF
D: TRBD2
size: -
J: TRBJ2-3
length: 16
V: TRBV11-1

DNA: TGTGCCAGTCTTGGGACTAGGAAAGAGACCCAGTACTTC
CDR3: CASLGTRKETQYF
D: TRBD2
size: -
J: TRBJ2-5
length: 13
V: TRBV7-8

DNA: TGTGCCAGCAGCCCCGGGAGCCGACCTCGCGAGCAGTACTTC
CDR3: CASSPGSRPREQYF
D: -
size: -
J: TRBJ2-7
length: 14
V: TRBV5-4

DNA: TGTGCCAGCAGTAATCTAGCGGGGGGCACAGATACGCAGTATTTT
CDR3: CASSNLAGGTDTQYF
D: TRBD2
size: -
J: TRBJ2-3
length: 15
V: TRBV2

DNA: TGTGCCAGCACCGAGGGCAGGGGCGGACATTACGGGCAGTACTTC
CDR3: CASTEGRGGHYGQYF
D: -
size: -
J: TRBJ2-7
length: 15
V: TRBV2

DNA: TGTGCCAGCAGCGCACCGGAGGGGGGATCCTACGAGCAGTACTTC
CDR3: CASSAPEGGSYEQYF
D: -
size: -
J: TRBJ2-7
length: 15
V: TRBV7-9

DNA: TGTGCCAGCTCCCTGGGAGGTAATTCTGAGCAGTACTTC
CDR3: CASSLGGNSEQYF
D: -
size: -
J: TRBJ2-7
length: 13
V: TRBV18

DNA: TGCGCCAGCAGTGAAGGAATCGGGGGGGGGTCCCAAGAGACCCAGTACTTC
CDR3: CASSEGIGGGSQETQYF
D: TRBD2
size: -
J: TRBJ2-5
length: 17
V: TRBV23-1

DNA: TGTGCCAGCAGTGGGGCCTCGGGACCACGCAATGAGCAGTTCTTC
CDR3: CASSGASGPRNEQFF
D: -
size: -
J: TRBJ2-1
length: 15
V: TRBV6-6

DNA: TGTGCCAGCTCACCCCGGGAGGATACGCAGTATTTT
CDR3: CASSPREDTQYF
D: -
size: -
J: TRBJ2-3
length: 12
V: TRBV18

DNA: TGTGCCAGCAGCCCGGGTGATTCCGGGGCCAACGTCCTGACTTTC
CDR3: CASSPGDSGANVLTF
D: -
size: few
J: TRBJ2-6
length: 15
V: TRBV7-9

DNA: TGTGCCAGCAGTGAACAGATTGGGGCGGCGGGCAATCAGCCCCAGCATTTT
CDR3: CASSEQIGAAGNQPQHF
D: -
size: -
J: TRBJ1-5
length: 17
V: TRBV6-1

DNA: TGTGCCAGCAGTTCCGTGCGGATAGATACGCAGTATTTT
CDR3: CASSSVRIDTQYF
D: -
size: once
J: TRBJ2-3
length: 13
V: TRBV27

DNA: TGTGCCAGCAGCCTTACCCCCCGGGACAGGGGGCCTGGGGCCAACGTCCTGACTTTC
CDR3: CASSLTPRDRGPGANVLTF
D: TRBD1
size: -
J: TRBJ2-6
length: 19
V: TRBV27